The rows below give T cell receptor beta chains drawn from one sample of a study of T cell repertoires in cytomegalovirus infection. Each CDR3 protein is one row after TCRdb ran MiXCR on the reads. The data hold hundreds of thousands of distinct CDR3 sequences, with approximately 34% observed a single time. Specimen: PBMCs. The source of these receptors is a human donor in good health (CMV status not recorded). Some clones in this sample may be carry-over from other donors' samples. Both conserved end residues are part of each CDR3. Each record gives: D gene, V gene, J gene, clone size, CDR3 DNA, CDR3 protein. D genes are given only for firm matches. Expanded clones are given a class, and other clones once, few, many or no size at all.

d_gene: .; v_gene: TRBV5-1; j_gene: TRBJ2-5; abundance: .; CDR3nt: TGCGCCAGCAGCTTAAGTCCGCGGGAGACCCAGTACTTC; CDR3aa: CASSLSPRETQYF
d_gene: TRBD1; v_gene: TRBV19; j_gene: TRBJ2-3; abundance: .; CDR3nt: TGTGCCAGTAGTACACAGGGGATGGGTCTCCTAGATACGCAGTATTTT; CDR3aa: CASSTQGMGLLDTQYF
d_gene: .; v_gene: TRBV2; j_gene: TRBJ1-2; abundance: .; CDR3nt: TGTGCCAGCAGTGAAGGGATGACAAGCGGGGGCGGCTATGGCTACACCTTC; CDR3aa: CASSEGMTSGGGYGYTF
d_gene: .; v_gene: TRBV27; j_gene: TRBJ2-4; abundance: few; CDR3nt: TGTGCCAGCAGTTCCCCCAGGGGCCAGAAAAACATTCAGTACTTC; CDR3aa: CASSSPRGQKNIQYF
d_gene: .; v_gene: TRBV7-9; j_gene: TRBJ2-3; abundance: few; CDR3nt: TGTGCCAGCAGCTTATCCCGGGGACTCCTCACAGATACGCAGTATTTT; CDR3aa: CASSLSRGLLTDTQYF
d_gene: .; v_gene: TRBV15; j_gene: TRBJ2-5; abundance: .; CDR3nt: TGTGCCACCAGCAGAGATGAGACAGGGTGGGGGGGGGAGACCCAGTACTTC; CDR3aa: CATSRDETGWGGETQYF
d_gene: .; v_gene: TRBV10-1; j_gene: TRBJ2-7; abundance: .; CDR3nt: TGCGCCAGCAGTGAGTGGACCATGTCGGGGGCGGGCGAGCAGTACTTC; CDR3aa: CASSEWTMSGAGEQYF
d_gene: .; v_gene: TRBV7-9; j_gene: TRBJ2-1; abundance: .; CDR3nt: TGTGCCAGCAGCCCACCCCGGGGTGAGCAGTTCTTC; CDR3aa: CASSPPRGEQFF
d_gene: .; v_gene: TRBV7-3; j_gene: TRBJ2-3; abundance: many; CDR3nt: TGTGCCAGCAGCCCCGACCGGGTTACGCAGTATTTT; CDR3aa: CASSPDRVTQYF
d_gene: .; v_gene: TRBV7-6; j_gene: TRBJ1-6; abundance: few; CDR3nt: TGTGCCAGCAGCTCCGCTGACGGGTATTCACCCCTCCACTTT; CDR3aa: CASSSADGYSPLHF
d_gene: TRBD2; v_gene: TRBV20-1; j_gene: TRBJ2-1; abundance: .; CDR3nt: TGCAGTGCCGATAAACGACTAGCGGGAGATCGTGAGCAGTTCTTC; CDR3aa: CSADKRLAGDREQFF
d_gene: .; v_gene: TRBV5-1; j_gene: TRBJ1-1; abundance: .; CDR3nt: TGCGCCAGCAGCTCTCCGACAACCCCCAGAGCTTTCTTT; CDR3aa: CASSSPTTPRAFF
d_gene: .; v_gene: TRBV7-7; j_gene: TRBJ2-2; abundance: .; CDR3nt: TGTGCTAGCAGCTTATTTGACGGAGACACCGGGGAGCTGTTTTTT; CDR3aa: CASSLFDGDTGELFF
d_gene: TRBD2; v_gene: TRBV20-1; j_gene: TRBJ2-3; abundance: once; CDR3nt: TGCAGTGCTAGAGAAGCGGCGGGAGTGGGAGATACGCAGTATTTT; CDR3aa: CSAREAAGVGDTQYF
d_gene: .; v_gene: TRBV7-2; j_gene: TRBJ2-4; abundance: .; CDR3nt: TGTGCCAGCAGCTTAACCGGGACACGAAGTACCTCAGCCAAAAACATTCAGTACTTC; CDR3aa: CASSLTGTRSTSAKNIQYF
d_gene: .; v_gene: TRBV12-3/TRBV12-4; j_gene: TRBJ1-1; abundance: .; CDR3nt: TGTGCCAGCACCAAAGGAGGGCGCACTGAAGCTTTCTTT; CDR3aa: CASTKGGRTEAFF
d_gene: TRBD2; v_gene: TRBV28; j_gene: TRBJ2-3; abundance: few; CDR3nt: TGTGCCAGCAGTCCTCTAGCGGGGTCCAAGTATTTT; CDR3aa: CASSPLAGSKYF
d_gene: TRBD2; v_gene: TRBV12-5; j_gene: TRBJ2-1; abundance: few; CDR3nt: TGTGCTAGTGGGCAGGGACTAGCGGGGGGGGCCCACAATGAGCAGTTCTTC; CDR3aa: CASGQGLAGGAHNEQFF
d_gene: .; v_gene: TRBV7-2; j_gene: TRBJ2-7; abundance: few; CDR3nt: TGTGCCAGCAGCTTAGGACCCTCTCCCTACGAGCAGTACTTC; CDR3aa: CASSLGPSPYEQYF
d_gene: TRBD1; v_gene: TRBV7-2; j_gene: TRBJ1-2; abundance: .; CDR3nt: TGTGCCAGCAGCTTAGCCGGACAGGACTATGGCTACACCTTC; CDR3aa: CASSLAGQDYGYTF
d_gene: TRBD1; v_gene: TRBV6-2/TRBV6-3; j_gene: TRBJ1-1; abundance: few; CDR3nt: TGTGCCAGCATCGGGACAGGGACTGAAGCTTTCTTT; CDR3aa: CASIGTGTEAFF
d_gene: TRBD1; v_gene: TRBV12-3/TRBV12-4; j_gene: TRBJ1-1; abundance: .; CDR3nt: TGTGCCAGCAGTTTAGGTCGGGGGGCCAGGGGGCGGTTGGCTGAAGCTTTCTTT; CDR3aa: CASSLGRGARGRLAEAFF
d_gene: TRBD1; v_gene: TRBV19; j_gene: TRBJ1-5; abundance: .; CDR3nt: TGTGCCAGTAGTATTATAGCCGGGACAGGGGATCAGCCCCAGCATTTT; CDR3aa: CASSIIAGTGDQPQHF
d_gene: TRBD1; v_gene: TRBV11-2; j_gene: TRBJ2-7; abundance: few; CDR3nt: TGTGCCAGCAGCTCCGCCGTCCCCTCGTCCGGGACAGAGCCCTACGAGCAGTACTTC; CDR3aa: CASSSAVPSSGTEPYEQYF
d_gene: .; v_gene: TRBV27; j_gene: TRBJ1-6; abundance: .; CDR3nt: TGTGCCAGCAGTTTATTTGCCGGGGCCCTTAATTCACCCCTCCACTTT; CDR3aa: CASSLFAGALNSPLHF
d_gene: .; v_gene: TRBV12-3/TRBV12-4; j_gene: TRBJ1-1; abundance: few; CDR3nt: TGTGCCAGCAGTTTTTCTTGGGGCACTGAAGCTTTCTTT; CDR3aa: CASSFSWGTEAFF
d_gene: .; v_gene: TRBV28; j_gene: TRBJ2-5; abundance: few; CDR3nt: TGTGCCAGCAGTCTCCCCCGGAGGGGGACAGAGACCCAGTACTTC; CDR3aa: CASSLPRRGTETQYF
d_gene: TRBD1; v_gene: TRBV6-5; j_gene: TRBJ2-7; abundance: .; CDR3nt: TGTGCCAGCAGGCGGGACAGGACCCCCTACGAGCAGTACTTC; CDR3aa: CASRRDRTPYEQYF
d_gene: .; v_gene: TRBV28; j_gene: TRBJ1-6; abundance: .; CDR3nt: TGTGCCAGCAACTTCTTAGGGGTTCCCTTAAGCTCCTATAATTCACCCCTCCACTTT; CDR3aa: CASNFLGVPLSSYNSPLHF
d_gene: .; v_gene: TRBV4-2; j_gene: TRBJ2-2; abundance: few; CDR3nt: TGTGCCAGCAGCCAAGAGTCCAACACCGGGGAGCTGTTTTTT; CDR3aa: CASSQESNTGELFF
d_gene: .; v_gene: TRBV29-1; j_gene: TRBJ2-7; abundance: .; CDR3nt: TGCAGCGCGCTTTCGGACAGCTACGAGCAGTACTTC; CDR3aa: CSALSDSYEQYF
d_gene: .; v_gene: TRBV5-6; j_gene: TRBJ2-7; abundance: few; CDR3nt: TGTGCCAGCAGCTTCTTTGCGGGCCTATCCTACGAGCAGTACTTC; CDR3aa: CASSFFAGLSYEQYF
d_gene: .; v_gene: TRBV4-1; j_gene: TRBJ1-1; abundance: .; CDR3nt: TGCGCCAGCAGCCAGTCCGAGGGCCTCGGGACTGAAGCTTTCTTT; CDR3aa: CASSQSEGLGTEAFF
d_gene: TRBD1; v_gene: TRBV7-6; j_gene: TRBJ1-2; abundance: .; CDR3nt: TGTGCCAGCAGCTTACCGGACAGGGATGGCTATGGCTACACCTTC; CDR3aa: CASSLPDRDGYGYTF
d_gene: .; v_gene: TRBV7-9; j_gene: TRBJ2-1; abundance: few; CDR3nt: TGTGCCATAATGGATTACAATGAGCAGTTCTTC; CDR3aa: CAIMDYNEQFF
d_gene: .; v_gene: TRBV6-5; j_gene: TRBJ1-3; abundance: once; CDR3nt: TGTGCCAGCAGTTACGCAAAGTCGGGCAGCTACTCTGGAAACACCATATATTTT; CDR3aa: CASSYAKSGSYSGNTIYF
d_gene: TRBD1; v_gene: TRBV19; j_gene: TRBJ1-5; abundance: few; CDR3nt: TGTGCCAGTAGTATAGGATTCAGGGGGCTCAATCAGCCCCAGCATTTT; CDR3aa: CASSIGFRGLNQPQHF
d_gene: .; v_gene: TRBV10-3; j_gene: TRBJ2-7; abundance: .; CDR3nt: TGTGCCAGCAGTTACTCGATTGGGCGGACCTACGAGCAGTACTTC; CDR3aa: CASSYSIGRTYEQYF
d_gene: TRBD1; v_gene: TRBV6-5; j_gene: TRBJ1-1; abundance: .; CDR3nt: TGTGCCAGCAGTTACGAGAGGACAGGGAACACTGAAGCTTTCTTT; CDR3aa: CASSYERTGNTEAFF
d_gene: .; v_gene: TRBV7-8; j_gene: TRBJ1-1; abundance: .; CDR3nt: TGTGCCAGCAGCTTAGTTAACCCAGACACTGAAGCTTTCTTT; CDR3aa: CASSLVNPDTEAFF
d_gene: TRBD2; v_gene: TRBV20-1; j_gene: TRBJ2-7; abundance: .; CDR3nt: TGCAGTGCTACAGCGGGGTCGTACGAGCAGTACTTC; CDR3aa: CSATAGSYEQYF
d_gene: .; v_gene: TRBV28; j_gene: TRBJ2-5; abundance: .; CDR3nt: TGTGCCAGCAGATGCGACAGGCACCACCAAGAGACCCAGTACTTC; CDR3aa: CASRCDRHHQETQYF
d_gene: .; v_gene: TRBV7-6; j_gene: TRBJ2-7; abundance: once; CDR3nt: TGTGCCAGCAGCCCGGGACCGAGAGAGCAGTACTTC; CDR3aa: CASSPGPREQYF
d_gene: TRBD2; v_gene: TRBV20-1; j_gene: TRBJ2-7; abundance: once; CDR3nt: TGCAGTGCTAGTCGACTAGCGGGATCCTACGAGCAGTACTTC; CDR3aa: CSASRLAGSYEQYF
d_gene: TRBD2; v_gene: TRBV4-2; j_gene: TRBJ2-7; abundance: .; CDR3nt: TGTGCCAGCAGCCAAGATTCTAGCGGACGCTCCTACGAGCAGTACTTC; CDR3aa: CASSQDSSGRSYEQYF
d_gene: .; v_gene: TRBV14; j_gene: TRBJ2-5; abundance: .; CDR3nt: TGTGCCAGCAGCCAACAAACCGGGGAGACCCAGTACTTC; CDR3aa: CASSQQTGETQYF
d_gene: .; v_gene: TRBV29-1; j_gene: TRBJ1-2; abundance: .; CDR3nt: TGCAGCGTTGAAGATCCCACTCCGGGACTCCCTGTGTATGGCTACACCTTC; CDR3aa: CSVEDPTPGLPVYGYTF